This T cell receptor beta chain was documented in a study of blood T cells in healthy people across ages. The CDR3 consists of 16 residues. V shed 4 bases and J shed 0 bases, with 13 bases lying between them. The germline V gene has CDR1 SGHRS and CDR2 YFSETQ. The authors ran a second PCR of about 7 to 11 cycles using a sample-barcoded 5' primer and a J-beta primer mix. MiXCR, run by TCRdb on the 5' RACE reads, gives a single entry per CDR3 protein. The sample includes about 1.4 million distinct CDR3 sequences, 59% of them seen just once. This clonotype was seen a handful of times. What was sequenced was blood. The chain carries TRBV5-1 and TRBJ2-2; no clear D gene. The clonotype comes from a man aged 18 to 29 in good health. The CDR3 coding sequence is TGCGCCAGCAGCCCGGCCGTAATCGCGAACACCGGGGAGCTGTTTTTT. Amino acids: CASSPAVIANTGELFF.